One sample yielded the 8 T cell receptor beta chains listed below, sequenced in a study of blood T cell repertoires in COVID-19. Libraries were prepared by immunoSEQ multiplex PCR; TCRdb keeps only in-frame clonotypes and omits some of them. The sample records about 50,000 clones, roughly 90% being singletons. Source material: peripheral blood. The receptors shown here come from a woman at least 80 years old with acute or convalescent COVID-19.

In its sample, this clone was seen once. This chain connects TRBV5-1 to TRBJ2-1; 11 bases are a match to TRBD2. CDR1 and CDR2 from the germline V gene are SGHRS and YFSETQ. This CDR3 contains 15 residues. The V and J ends lost 0 bases and 11 bases, in that order; junction bases with no gene match: 7. Here the CDR3 DNA reads TGCGCCAGCAGCTTGGGACTAGCGGGATCGGTTAAGCAGTTCTTC. Its translation is CASSLGLAGSVKQFF.

A remark on this clone: At one end the junction does not follow the germline gene, possibly because of a read error. The chain links TRBV7-7 to TRBJ1-1, with no clear D. Germline CDR1 and CDR2: SSHAT and FNYEAQ (reference sequence). This CDR3 has 13 residues. CDR3 region: CASSLLEGTEAFF. The CDR3 region has the DNA TGTGCTAGCAGCTTACTCGAGGGAACTGAAGCTTTCTTT.

The chain joins TRBV9 to TRBJ1-5, with D maybe TRBD1 (5 bases). V lost 2 bases, J lost 5 bases, and 14 bases lay in between. CDR1 and CDR2 from the germline V gene are SGDLS and YYNGEE. The CDR3 is 15 amino acids. The CDR3 reads CASSVQGYQDQPQHF. CDR3 sequence (DNA): TGTGCCAGCAGCGTCCAGGGCTACCAGGATCAGCCCCAGCATTTT.

The chain is built from TRBV2 and TRBJ1-2; 11 nucleotides align to TRBD1. J gave up 8 bases and V 6 bases, and 11 bases lay outside the gene matches. Germline V gene sequence: CDR1 SNHLY, CDR2 FYNNEI. This CDR3 is built from 15 residues. The CDR3 nucleotides are TGTGCCAGCAGGGAGATAGGACAGGGGGCGCAGGGCTACACCTTC. As protein: CASREIGQGAQGYTF.

This CDR3 reads CATSRDVSGNEQYF. The CDR3 region has the DNA TGTGCCACCAGCAGAGATGTTAGCGGGAACGAGCAGTACTTC. This chain links TRBV15 with TRBJ2-7, with 8 bases lining up with TRBD2. The CDR3 runs 14 residues. V was pared by 0 bases and J by 5 bases, with 3 bases of the junction left unmatched. Germline CDR1 LNHNV, CDR2 YYDKDF (reference sequence).

J is TRBJ1-4 and V is TRBV6-6; D is ambiguous. V was clipped by 5 bases and J by 0 bases, with 4 bases between them. The CDR3 sequence is 13 residues long. The germline gives CDR1 MNHNY, CDR2 SVGAGI (reference sequence). The DNA of the CDR3 is TGTGCCAGCAGTCCAGCAACTAATGAAAAACTGTTTTTT. Its translation: CASSPATNEKLFF.

The V gene is TRBV5-1, the J gene TRBJ2-1; 11 bases agree with TRBD2. This CDR3 has 14 amino acids. The V gene's germline CDR1 is SGHRS and CDR2 YFSETQ. With 3 bases clipped from V and 15 bases from J, the junction kept 11 bases outside the gene matches. CDR3 sequence: CASSSGLAELPPFF. Here the CDR3 DNA reads TGCGCCAGCAGCTCGGGACTAGCGGAGCTCCCCCCGTTCTTC.

This clone was seen only once. The chain links TRBV5-1 to TRBJ2-1, with TRBD2 matching over 8 bases. From germline, CDR1 is SGHRS and CDR2 YFSETQ. CDR3 length equals 16 residues. J lost 3 bases, V lost 4 bases, and 9 bases had no gene match. CDR3 DNA: TGCGCCAGCAGCGACGGGACTAGTTTGGGCTACAATGAGCAGTTCTTC. This encodes CASSDGTSLGYNEQFF.